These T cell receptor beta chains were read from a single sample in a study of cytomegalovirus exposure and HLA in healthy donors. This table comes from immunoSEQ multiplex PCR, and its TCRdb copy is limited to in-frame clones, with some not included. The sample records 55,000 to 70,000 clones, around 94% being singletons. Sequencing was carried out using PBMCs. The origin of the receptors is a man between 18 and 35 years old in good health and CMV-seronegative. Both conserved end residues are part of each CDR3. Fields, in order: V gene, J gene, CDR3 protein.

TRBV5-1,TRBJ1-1,CASSLGQGASTEAFF
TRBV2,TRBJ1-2,CASSEAAGSYGYTF
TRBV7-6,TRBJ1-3,CASSDDGGISGNTIYF
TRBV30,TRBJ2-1,CAWSIGRFGQFF
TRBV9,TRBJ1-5,CASSRGQANQPQHF
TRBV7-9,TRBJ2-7,CASSLDGIYEQYF
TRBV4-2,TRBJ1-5,CASSPGTPNQPQHF
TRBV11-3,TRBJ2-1,CASSSGTSGYNEQFF
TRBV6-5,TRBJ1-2,CASTRGLGGNYGYTF
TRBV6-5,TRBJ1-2,CASSNTAYGYTF
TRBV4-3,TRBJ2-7,CASSQDGGGPGEQYF
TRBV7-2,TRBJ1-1,CASSFTGTGNTEAFF
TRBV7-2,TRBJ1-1,CASSFDRFTEAFF
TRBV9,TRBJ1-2,CASSDRKMTYGYTF
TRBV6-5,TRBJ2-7,CASGTGQGTYEQYF
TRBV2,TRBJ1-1,CASSEAGRMPTEAFF
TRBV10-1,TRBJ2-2,CASSEQEVNTGELFF
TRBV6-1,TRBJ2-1,CAGRVGVNEQFF
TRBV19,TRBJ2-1,CASSIALAGNEQFF
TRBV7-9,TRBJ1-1,CASSLDRFQNTEAFF
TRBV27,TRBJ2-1,CASSSGKGLDHEQFF
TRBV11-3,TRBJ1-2,CASSLVTGSWKYGYTF
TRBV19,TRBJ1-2,CASVPGHAYYGYTF
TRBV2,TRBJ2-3,CASSERASGTTDTQYF